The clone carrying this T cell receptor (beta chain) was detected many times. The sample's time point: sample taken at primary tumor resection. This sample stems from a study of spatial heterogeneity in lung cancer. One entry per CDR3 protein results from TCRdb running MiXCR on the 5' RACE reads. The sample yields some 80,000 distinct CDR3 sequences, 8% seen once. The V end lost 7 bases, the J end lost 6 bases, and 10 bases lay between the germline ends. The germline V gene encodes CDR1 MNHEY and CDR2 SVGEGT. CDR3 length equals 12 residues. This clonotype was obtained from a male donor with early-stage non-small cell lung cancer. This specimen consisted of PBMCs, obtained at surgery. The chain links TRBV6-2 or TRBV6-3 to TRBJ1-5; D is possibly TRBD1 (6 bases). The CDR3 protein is CASKGGAQPQHF. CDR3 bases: TGTGCCAGCAAAGGGGGGGCTCAGCCCCAGCATTTT.